This entry lists 31 T cell receptor beta chains sequenced from one sample in a study of beta chain features in type 1 diabetes. Expressed TCRB transcripts got sequenced, as all isolated RNA was reverse transcribed. Profiled with immunoSEQ multiplex PCR; TCRdb holds only in-frame clones, not every one. Here the sample spans under 900,000 clones, about 17% being singletons. What was sequenced was naive CD4+ T cells from blood. Receptors were obtained from a woman younger than 35 in good health.

This clone was observed many times. The chain joins TRBV10-3 to TRBJ1-2, with D unresolved. The CDR3 has 14 amino acids. Germline loops: CDR1 ENHRY, CDR2 SYGVKD. V gave up 2 bases and J gave up 5 bases, with 12 bases separating them. The CDR3 protein is CAISEKERPYGYTF. Written as DNA, the CDR3 is TGTGCCATCAGTGAGAAGGAGAGGCCATATGGCTACACCTTC.

This clone was detected only a few times. The chain recombines TRBV19 with TRBJ2-1; a possible D gene is TRBD2 (6 bases). Trimming took off 5 bases at V and 3 bases at J, with 17 bases between the two ends. This CDR3 has 16 residues. The germline gives CDR1 LNHDA, CDR2 SQIVND (reference sequence). The CDR3 reads CASSSKAGTYYNEQFF. CDR3 sequence (DNA): TGTGCCAGTAGTTCTAAAGCCGGGACTTACTACAATGAGCAGTTCTTC.

This rearrangement joins TRBV7-9 to TRBJ2-5; D remains ambiguous. Deletions cut 1 base from V and 2 bases from J, with 8 bases between. The CDR3 length is 14 residues. CDR1 and CDR2 from the germline V gene are SEHNR and FQNEAQ (reference sequence). CDR3 in amino acids: CASSLVWQQETQYF. The CDR3 DNA reads TGTGCCAGCAGCTTAGTTTGGCAGCAAGAGACCCAGTACTTC. Drawing the rest from reference TRBV7-9 and TRBJ2-5, the complete variable domain is DTGVSQNPRHKITKRGQNVTFRCDPISEHNRLYWYRQTLGQGPEFLTYFQNEAQLEKSRLLSDRFSAERPKGSFSTLEIQRTEQGDSAMYLCASSLVWQQETQYFGPGTRLLVL.

This clone appeared a few times. The V call is TRBV28, the J call TRBJ1-5; D is possibly TRBD1 (5 bases). V was trimmed by 2 bases and J by 6 bases, leaving 8 bases between them. CDR1 and CDR2 from the germline V gene are MDHEN and SYDVKM. This CDR3 is 13 amino acids long. The CDR3 here is CASSLAGVQPQHF. The CDR3, as DNA: TGTGCCAGCAGTTTAGCGGGGGTTCAGCCCCAGCATTTT.

This clone was seen only a few times. This sequence joins TRBV7-3 and TRBJ1-1; D gene unclear. The CDR3 runs 13 residues. V lost 2 bases, J lost 3 bases, and 7 bases lay in between. The germline CDR1 and CDR2 sequences are SGHTA and FQGTGA. The CDR3 bases are TGTGCCAGCAGCTTACACAGCGACACTGAAGCTTTCTTT. Protein product: CASSLHSDTEAFF. Full variable domain (outside the CDR3, taken from reference TRBV7-3 and TRBJ1-1): GAGVSQTPSNKVTEKGKYVELRCDPISGHTALYWYRQSLGQGPEFLIYFQGTGAADDSGLPNDRFFAVRPEGSVSTLKIQRTERGDSAVYLCASSLHSDTEAFFGQGTRLTVV.

This clone was counted a few times. The chain couples TRBV2 to TRBJ2-6; perhaps TRBD1 as D (6 bases). This CDR3 has 16 amino acids. The V gene lost 6 bases and the J gene lost 0 bases, with 12 bases spanning the gap. CDR1 is SNHLY, CDR2 FYNNEI, per germline. The CDR3 DNA is TGTGCCAGCAGCCCGGGACACCTCTCTGGGGCCAACGTCCTGACTTTC. It is translated as CASSPGHLSGANVLTF. The full variable domain, with the rest looked up from reference TRBV2 and TRBJ2-6, is EPEVTQTPSHQVTQMGQEVILRCVPISNHLYFYWYRQILGQKVEFLVSFYNNEISEKSEIFDDQFSVERPDGSNFTLKIRSTKLEDSAMYFCASSPGHLSGANVLTFGAGSRLTVL.

A few counts support this clone. The chain couples TRBV7-9 to TRBJ2-1; no clear D. The CDR3 length is 12 residues. Germline V CDR1 and CDR2: SEHNR, FQNEAQ (reference sequence). V lost 6 bases, J lost 7 bases, and 10 bases lay in between. This CDR3 is CASRTKTNEQFF. CDR3 DNA: TGTGCCAGCAGAACCAAAACAAATGAGCAGTTCTTC.

The table lists this clone with a few counts. The chain is built from TRBV7-3 and TRBJ2-1; a possible D gene is TRBD1 (6 bases). The germline V gene encodes CDR1 SGHTA and CDR2 FQGTGA. V was cut by 5 bases and J by 6 bases, with 11 bases left in between. This CDR3 contains 13 residues. The CDR3 loop reads CASSLDRSNEQFF. The CDR3 coding sequence is TGTGCCAGCAGCCTCGACAGGTCCAATGAGCAGTTCTTC.

The table lists this clone with a few counts. The gene calls are TRBV19 and TRBJ2-6; no firm D call. Germline CDR1 reads LNHDA; CDR2 reads SQIVND (reference sequence). This CDR3 has 17 residues. V was pared by 6 bases and J by 1 base, with 16 bases between. The CDR3 protein is CASRTRGPRSGANVLTF. The CDR3, as DNA: TGTGCCAGTAGGACCCGCGGACCTAGGTCTGGGGCCAACGTCCTGACTTTC.

This clone was counted a few times. Other DNA variants within this sample encode the same CDR3. The chain couples TRBV28 to TRBJ2-7; D possibly corresponds to TRBD2 (5 bases). V dropped 4 bases and J dropped 4 bases, with 11 bases sitting between them. CDR1 and CDR2 (germline): MDHEN, SYDVKM. This CDR3 region has 13 residues. The CDR3 sequence: CASSSGGLYEQYF. The CDR3 DNA sequence: TGTGCCAGCAGTTCTGGCGGGTTATACGAGCAGTACTTC. Combining the CDR3 with reference TRBV28 and TRBJ2-7 gives the whole variable domain DVKVTQSSRYLVKRTGEKVFLECVQDMDHENMFWYRQDPGLGLRLIYFSYDVKMKEKGDIPEGYSVSREKKERFSLILESASTNQTSMYLCASSSGGLYEQYFGPGTRLTVT.

The chain joins TRBV7-8 to TRBJ1-1; maybe TRBD1 (5 bases). In germline, CDR1 is SGHVS, CDR2 FQNEAQ. The length of the CDR3 is 13 residues. V lost 5 bases to trimming and J lost 4 bases, with 11 bases between them. The CDR3 sequence is CASSDGTITEAFF. CDR3 bases: TGTGCCAGCAGCGACGGGACGATCACTGAAGCTTTCTTT.

J is TRBJ2-2 and V is TRBV19; TRBD2 aligns across 9 bases. V dropped 6 bases and J dropped 5; count of bases not matched to a gene: 13. The germline V gene encodes CDR1 LNHDA and CDR2 SQIVND (reference sequence). This CDR3 is 17 amino acids long. Written as DNA, the CDR3 is TGTGCCAGTAGCCCGCAAGCGGCGGGAGGGCCTACCGGGGAGCTGTTTTTT. Encoded protein: CASSPQAAGGPTGELFF.

The chain links TRBV2 to TRBJ1-5, with TRBD1 identical over 9 bases. CDR3 length: 13 residues. V gave up 5 bases and J gave up 5 bases; unmatched junction bases: 1. Looked up from germline, CDR1 is SNHLY and CDR2 is FYNNEI. The CDR3 coding sequence is TGTGCCAGCAGTACAGGGGGCTATCAGCCCCAGCATTTT. Its translation is CASSTGGYQPQHF.

A few counts support this clone. V gene TRBV20-1 combines with J gene TRBJ1-2, with no clear D. The V gene's germline CDR1 is DFQATT and CDR2 SNEGSKA (reference sequence). V gave up 6 bases and J gave up 2 bases, with 7 bases separating them. The CDR3 is 11 residues long. CDR3 region: CSALLNYGYTF. Here the CDR3 DNA reads TGCAGTGCCTTGCTAAACTATGGCTACACCTTC.

This clone was counted a few times. The chain is built from TRBV18 and TRBJ2-7; D ambiguous. The CDR3 runs 13 residues. Germline V lookup: CDR1 KGHSH, CDR2 LQKENI. V lost 1 base to trimming and J lost 3 bases, with 7 bases between them. The CDR3 nucleotides are TGTGCCAGCTCACCACTAGCCGACTACGAGCAGTACTTC. Protein: CASSPLADYEQYF.

V usage is TRBV28 and J usage is TRBJ2-1; 8 nucleotides match TRBD2. The V segment lost 4 bases and the J segment 9 bases; nucleotides outside the gene matches: 11. The CDR3 runs to 15 residues. Germline lookup yields CDR1 MDHEN and CDR2 SYDVKM. The CDR3 DNA sequence: TGTGCCAGCAGTTCCGCGACTAGCGCTGAAGTTGAGCAGTTCTTC. Translating gives CASSSATSAEVEQFF.

Turning to this clone: Other DNA sequences in this specimen translate into the identical CDR3. The rearrangement joins TRBV28 to TRBJ2-7; D ambiguous. CDR3 length: 11 amino acids. V shed 6 bases and J shed 0 bases, with 3 bases lying between them. Germline V CDR1 and CDR2: MDHEN, SYDVKM. CDR3 in DNA: TGTGCCAGCAGAAACTCCTACGAGCAGTACTTC. Its protein is CASRNSYEQYF.

V gene TRBV27 combines with J gene TRBJ2-1; 9 bases align to TRBD2. Germline CDR1 reads MNHEY; CDR2 reads SMNVEV (reference sequence). The CDR3 extends over 13 amino acids. The V segment lost 8 bases and the J segment 10 bases; nucleotides outside the gene matches: 9. As DNA, the CDR3 is TGTGCCAGCCTAGGACTAGCGAATCAAGAGCAGTTCTTC. Translated: CASLGLANQEQFF.

The chain employs TRBV7-8 and TRBJ2-3; TRBD2 agrees at 11 bases. Germline V lookup: CDR1 SGHVS, CDR2 FQNEAQ. J lost 0 bases, V lost 2 bases, and 1 base had no gene match. CDR3 length equals 16 residues. Written as DNA, the CDR3 is TGTGCCAGCAGCTTACGACTAGCGGGGAGCACAGATACGCAGTATTTT. Translated, it gives CASSLRLAGSTDTQYF.

In the case of this clone: One junction end disagrees with the germline gene, perhaps due to a read error. V usage is TRBV15 and J usage is TRBJ2-3; 7 bases line up with TRBD2. This CDR3 has 13 residues. Germline loops: CDR1 LNHNV, CDR2 YYDKDF (reference sequence). CDR3 in DNA: TGTACCACCAGCAGGGACTACACAGATACGCAGTATTTT. Protein product: CTTSRDYTDTQYF.

In the case of this clone: Other nucleotide sequences from this sample produce the same CDR3. This sequence joins TRBV5-1 and TRBJ2-1, with TRBD2 matching 7 bases. The CDR3 spans 15 residues. The ends lost 5 bases at V and 0 bases at J; junction bases unmatched: 5. The germline V gene has CDR1 SGHRS and CDR2 YFSETQ. The CDR3 DNA follows: TGCGCCAGCAGTCTCAGCGGGACCTCCTACAATGAGCAGTTCTTC. Its protein product is CASSLSGTSYNEQFF.

The rearrangement uses TRBV28 and TRBJ2-7, with D unresolved. V dropped 7 bases and J dropped 2 bases, with 18 bases sitting between them. The germline CDR1 and CDR2 sequences are MDHEN and SYDVKM. The CDR3 sequence is 15 residues long. The CDR3: CASNPGRSGTYEQYF. DNA of the CDR3: TGTGCCAGCAACCCCGGACGTTCTGGGACCTACGAGCAGTACTTC.

This clone was seen a handful of times. V usage is TRBV2 and J usage is TRBJ1-5; possibly TRBD1 for D (6 bases). Germline values: CDR1 SNHLY, CDR2 FYNNEI. Trimming removed 3 bases from V and 3 bases from J, with 12 bases in between. The length of the CDR3 is 15 residues. The CDR3 nucleotides are TGTGCCAGCAGTGAGGCGGGGGGCGACAATCAGCCCCAGCATTTT. It codes for CASSEAGGDNQPQHF.

Only a few counts were recorded for this clone. The sample holds other DNA sequences that translate to the same CDR3. This rearrangement joins TRBV7-2 to TRBJ1-2; 10 positions match TRBD1. V was clipped by 5 bases and J by 4 bases; unmatched bases: 4. CDR1 is SGHTA, CDR2 FQGNSA, per germline. There are 14 residues in the CDR3. CDR3 residues: CASSPGTGAYGYTF. In DNA, the CDR3 is TGTGCCAGCAGCCCCGGGACAGGGGCCTATGGCTACACCTTC.

J is TRBJ2-1 and V is TRBV7-9, with D perhaps matching TRBD2 (5 bases). This CDR3 region has 15 residues. Germline V gene sequence: CDR1 SEHNR, CDR2 FQNEAQ (reference sequence). V lost 1 base, J lost 9 bases, and 16 bases lay in between. DNA for the CDR3: TGTGCCAGCAGCTTAGTCTCATCTAGCCTCGGTGAGCAGTTCTTC. Translation: CASSLVSSSLGEQFF.

This clone was seen a few times. The chain is built from TRBV5-1 and TRBJ2-3; a possible D gene is TRBD1 (6 bases). CDR1 SGHRS and CDR2 YFSETQ come from the germline V gene. This CDR3 has 14 amino acids. The V end was cut by 2 bases, the J end by 7 bases, with 14 bases between. The CDR3 DNA is TGCGCCAGCAGCTTAGGACAGCAATCTAATACGCAGTATTTT. Translation gives CASSLGQQSNTQYF.

In nucleotides, the CDR3 is TGTGCCAGCTCACCCCGGCGGGAGGGGAATACGCAGTATTTT. It translates to CASSPRREGNTQYF. This sequence joins TRBV18 and TRBJ2-3; 9 bases are a match to TRBD2. V lost 3 bases, J lost 7 bases, and 5 bases stayed unmatched. This CDR3 has 14 residues. Germline V gene lookup returns CDR1 KGHSH and CDR2 LQKENI.

This clone was detected only a few times. V gene TRBV6-5 combines with J gene TRBJ2-3; 9 bases match TRBD2. This CDR3 is 15 amino acids long. Germline lookup yields CDR1 MNHEY and CDR2 SVGAGI. V dropped 2 bases and J dropped 2; count of bases not matched to a gene: 2. As DNA, the CDR3 is TGTGCCAGCAGTTACCGGGGACTAGCCACAGATACGCAGTATTTT. It encodes CASSYRGLATDTQYF.

This chain links TRBV5-6 with TRBJ2-5, with D possibly matching TRBD1 (5 bases). Per the germline V gene, CDR1 is SGHDT and CDR2 is YYEEEE. V shed 3 bases and J shed 2 bases, with 8 bases lying between them. The CDR3 totals 13 residues. The chain's CDR3 is CASSWQGQETQYF. CDR3 bases: TGTGCCAGCAGCTGGCAGGGTCAAGAGACCCAGTACTTC.

CDR3 coding DNA: TGTGCCAGCAGCTTGGAGGGCAGCGAGCAGTACTTC. It is translated as CASSLEGSEQYF. The chain recombines TRBV7-9 with TRBJ2-7; D is perhaps TRBD2 (6 bases). Trimming removed 3 bases from V and 6 bases from J, with 9 bases in between. Germline lookup yields CDR1 SEHNR and CDR2 FQNEAQ (reference sequence). The CDR3 extends over 12 amino acids.

For this clone: Other DNA sequences in the sample encode the same CDR3. This chain uses TRBV28 with TRBJ2-3; D call uncertain. CDR1 MDHEN and CDR2 SYDVKM come from the germline V gene. The CDR3 is 13 amino acids. V gave up 5 bases and J gave up 0 bases, with 6 bases separating them. This CDR3 is CASSRSSTDTQYF. The CDR3 DNA reads as TGTGCCAGCAGTCGGTCTAGCACAGATACGCAGTATTTT. Variable domain in full (rest from reference TRBV28 and TRBJ2-3): DVKVTQSSRYLVKRTGEKVFLECVQDMDHENMFWYRQDPGLGLRLIYFSYDVKMKEKGDIPEGYSVSREKKERFSLILESASTNQTSMYLCASSRSSTDTQYFGPGTRLTVL.